This is a list of T cell receptor beta chains from one sample in a study of blood T cell repertoires in COVID-19. Clones were sequenced by immunoSEQ multiplex PCR, and TCRdb holds only the in-frame ones, with some missing. The sample includes around 230,000 clones, about nine tenths seen only once; the top ten take under 2.5%. The sequencing input was PBMCs or T cells enriched from blood (not recorded which). These receptors were taken from a woman aged 40 to 49 with acute COVID-19. Both conserved end residues are part of each CDR3. D genes are given only for firm matches. Size is omitted from some rows. Given values are once, few, many or a class for expanded clones.

abundance: .; v_gene: TRBV6-2/TRBV6-3; d_gene: .; j_gene: TRBJ1-1; CDR3aa: CASSYPLTGVNTEAFF; CDR3nt: TGTGCCAGCAGTTACCCGCTGACAGGAGTCAACACTGAAGCTTTCTTT
abundance: .; v_gene: TRBV5-1; d_gene: .; j_gene: TRBJ2-5; CDR3aa: CASSSQGGGPPETQYF; CDR3nt: TGCGCCAGCAGCTCTCAGGGAGGGGGACCCCCAGAGACCCAGTACTTC
abundance: .; v_gene: TRBV7-2; d_gene: TRBD2; j_gene: TRBJ2-1; CDR3aa: CASQREGYNEQFF; CDR3nt: TGTGCCAGCCAGCGGGAGGGATACAATGAGCAGTTCTTC
abundance: once; v_gene: TRBV19; d_gene: .; j_gene: TRBJ1-6; CDR3aa: CASSIASGGARNSPLHF; CDR3nt: TGTGCCAGTAGTATAGCCAGCGGGGGGGCCCGTAATTCACCCCTCCACTTT
abundance: .; v_gene: TRBV12-5; d_gene: TRBD1; j_gene: TRBJ1-3; CDR3aa: CASRRGTGDLSGNTIYF; CDR3nt: TGTGCTAGTCGAAGAGGGACAGGGGATTTGTCTGGAAACACCATATATTTT
abundance: .; v_gene: TRBV20-1; d_gene: .; j_gene: TRBJ2-5; CDR3aa: CSASGATGETQYF; CDR3nt: TGCAGTGCTAGTGGTGCAACCGGAGAGACCCAGTACTTC
abundance: few; v_gene: TRBV7-9; d_gene: TRBD1; j_gene: TRBJ1-2; CDR3aa: CASSLGAGDRASGYTF; CDR3nt: TGTGCCAGCAGCTTAGGAGCGGGGGACAGGGCTAGTGGCTACACCTTC
abundance: once; v_gene: TRBV7-9; d_gene: TRBD2; j_gene: TRBJ2-1; CDR3aa: CASSLALAGGPEQFF; CDR3nt: TGTGCCAGCAGCTTAGCGCTGGCGGGGGGGCCCGAGCAGTTCTTC
abundance: .; v_gene: TRBV15; d_gene: .; j_gene: TRBJ1-5; CDR3aa: CATRTDLSRDYNQPQHF; CDR3nt: TGTGCCACCAGGACAGATCTGAGCAGGGATTACAATCAGCCCCAGCATTTT
abundance: .; v_gene: TRBV9; d_gene: .; j_gene: TRBJ2-3; CDR3aa: CASSTSPDRPLRYF; CDR3nt: TGTGCCAGCAGCACTTCCCCTGACAGGCCCCTCCGGTATTTT
abundance: .; v_gene: TRBV29-1; d_gene: TRBD1; j_gene: TRBJ1-2; CDR3aa: CSVETGAAGYTF; CDR3nt: TGCAGCGTTGAGACAGGGGCTGCTGGCTACACCTTC
abundance: once; v_gene: TRBV3-1/TRBV3-2; d_gene: .; j_gene: TRBJ2-2; CDR3aa: CASSMCDPISGLTFF; CDR3nt: TGTGCCAGCAGCATGTGTGATCCCATTTCAGGCTTGACCTTTTTT
abundance: .; v_gene: TRBV19; d_gene: TRBD2; j_gene: TRBJ2-6; CDR3aa: CASSSGLAGGPSGANVLTF; CDR3nt: TGTGCCAGTAGTTCCGGACTAGCGGGAGGCCCCTCTGGGGCCAACGTCCTGACTTTC